This T cell receptor beta chain was recovered during a study of shared clonotypes between healthy human individuals. Sequencing was performed on unsorted PBMC DNA using ten immunoSEQ deep assay plates. Methods used by the authors: ImmunoSEQ only sent back junction sequences with no quality scores, so filtering was done differently. The repertoire was sequenced with immunoSEQ multiplex PCR; TCRdb's copy has only in-frame clones and lacks some. V and J calls and clone size are those listed in that table; D and trimming were worked out from the DNA. The sample holds roughly 96,000 clones, around half seen once. The study's findings and limits: Blood alone was sampled, and tissue repertoires likely differ.

A word on this clone: Its target is unknown.

Per germline, CDR1 SQVTM and CDR2 ANQGSEA. This CDR3 contains 10 residues. The V end was cut by 7 bases, the J end by 4 bases, with 7 bases between. This chain joins TRBV29-1 and TRBJ2-5, with D unresolved. This TCR was recovered from a middle-aged woman in good health. Some clones in this sample may be carry-over from other donors' samples. Input material: PBMCs. The CDR3 loop is CSGEIETQYF. The CDR3 nucleotides are TGCAGCGGTGAGATAGAGACCCAGTACTTC.